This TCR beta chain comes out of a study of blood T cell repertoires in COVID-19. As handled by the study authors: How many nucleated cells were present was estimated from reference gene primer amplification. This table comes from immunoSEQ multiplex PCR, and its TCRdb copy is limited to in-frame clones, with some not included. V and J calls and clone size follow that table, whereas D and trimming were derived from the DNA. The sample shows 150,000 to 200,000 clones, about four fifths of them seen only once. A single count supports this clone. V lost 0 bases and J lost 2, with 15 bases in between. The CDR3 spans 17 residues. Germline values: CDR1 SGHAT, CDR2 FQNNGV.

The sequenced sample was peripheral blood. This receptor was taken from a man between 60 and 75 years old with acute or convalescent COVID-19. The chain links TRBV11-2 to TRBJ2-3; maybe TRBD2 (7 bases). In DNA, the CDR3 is TGTGCCAGCAGCTTAGATGGGGGGGGCGGGTACACAGATACGCAGTATTTT. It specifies CASSLDGGGGYTDTQYF.